One T cell receptor beta chain is described in this entry. The antigen is unknown. Time point indicated: newly diagnosed GD, antithyroid drugs for less than 3 months. With RNA extracted from PBMCs as input, the TCR library was made. This sample stems from a study of regulatory T cells in long-lasting Graves disease. Arm-PCR with iRepertoire HTBI primers amplified the CDR3 regions for these TCR beta libraries. Each CDR3 protein is one row after TCRdb ran MiXCR on the multiplex PCR reads. The sample lists 550,000 to 700,000 distinct CDR3 sequences, about 15% occurring once. The V and J ends lost 1 base and 2 bases respectively, with 15 bases between them. Germline loops: CDR1 KGHSH, CDR2 LQKENI. The CDR3 totals 17 residues. Notes on the study in general: Among the persistent patients, 2,741 public clonotypes were shared, more than the approximately 960 shared among new patients. Persistent Graves' patients had lower TCR diversity than newly diagnosed ones.

Another study also made use of these data, one on T cells in Graves' hyperthyroidism and ophthalmopathy. From that second work: The study excluded patients with uncontrolled infection, other autoimmune disease, pregnancy or lactation. The HTBI primer set was used in a first-round RT-PCR of the TCR CDR3.

The chain carries TRBV18 and TRBJ2-1; D unclear. The specimen was peripheral blood mononuclear cells (PBMCs), collected at new diagnosis, from a patient treated with antithyroid drugs. This receptor was taken from a man between 18 and 35 years old with Graves disease. The DNA of the CDR3 is TGTGCCAGCTCACCACGGTGGGCTGGACCGACCTACAATGAGCAGTTCTTC. This gives the protein CASSPRWAGPTYNEQFF.